This T cell receptor (beta chain) was captured in a study of STAT5B mutations in CD4+ large granular lymphocyte leukemia (dated by TCRdb to between 2022 and 2023). With regard to the full study: Among healthy controls, the CDR3 'QG' motif was associated with a particular HLA allele. The purity of purified fractions was confirmed by flow cytometry on FACSCanto II or FACSVerse to exceed 95% among lymphocytes. The TCRbeta repertoires of CD4+ T-cell large granular lymphocyte leukemia patients were compared with the TCRbeta repertoires of healthy blood donors.

Healthy controls were some 35 blood donors whose buffy coats came from the Finnish Red Cross blood service. All TCR-sequenced material derived from peripheral blood: patient blood samples and healthy donor buffy coats. Peripheral blood mononuclear cells were isolated by Ficoll-Hypaque gradient centrifugation. Magnetic purification was used to isolate CD4+ cells from the buffy coats of the healthy controls. The Gentra Puregene Cell and Tissue kit was used for genomic DNA extraction, and quantification was performed on a Qubit 2.0 fluorometer. Comments on this clone: Its antigen is still unknown. Qualities for individual bases were not recorded, and no much larger clone is one base off.

On the study overall, not on this receptor specifically: The main leukemic clonotypes were found to be private to each patient, although around 24% of the main leukemic clonotypes were detected at low frequency in the non-leukemic repertoires of other patients. Enrichment of TRBV06-family usage was observed among the top patient clones (8/27) relative to healthy controls (2/35). Data were not HLA-matched; higher clonality in CD4+ versus CD8+ T-LGLL could reflect the relatively small sample size. CD4-sorted patient repertoires appeared more clonal than healthy CD4+ repertoires, and this difference persisted after removing the putative leukemic clones.

The immunoSEQ assay at survey resolution was applied to genomic DNA for sequencing of TCRbeta rearrangements. In the authors' own workflow: In the TCR sequencing data, the lowest productive clonotype frequency that could be detected was 2.59 x 10-5. Only productive TCRbeta rearrangements, defined as complete and in-frame sequences, were included in the analyses. Sample clonality was computed as Simpson clonality in the immunoSEQ Analyzer version 3.0. Clones were grouped by frequency into very rare, small, medium, large (1-20%) or hyperexpanded (>20%) categories. OLGA 1.2.3 estimated generation probabilities, VDJtools produced V-gene circos plots, VDJdb was queried for specificities, and GLIPH identified CDR3 motifs. TCRdb provides this immuneACCESS table in a form limited to in-frame rearrangements. Some clones are lacking; in checked studies, under half of them reflect an unresolved V gene, and why the rest are absent is not known. For V, J and clone size, that table is used; D and trimming come from the DNA. This sample comprises 32,000 or so clones, around four fifths of them detected only once. About 4% of the sample goes to the ten largest clones.

Ends trimmed: V by 10 bases, J by 5 bases; bases unmatched to a gene: 7. The CDR3, from cysteine to phenylalanine, totals 13 residues. Of the read, only the CDR3 DNA is kept; its 39 bases are in frame from base 1. The germline V gene encodes CDR1 SNHLY and CDR2 FYNNEI. The rearranged chain carries TRBV2 and TRBJ2-1; TRBD1 matches 8 bases in the middle. Input material: CD4+ T cells from blood buffy coats. The sequence derives from a human donor in good health. Here the CDR3 is given as CAIPQGANNEQFF. DNA sequence: TGTGCCATCCCTCAGGGGGCTAACAATGAGCAGTTCTTC.